The sequence of this T cell receptor (beta chain) was determined in a study of OX40 agonist ivuxolimab in advanced cancers. Study details: Head and neck, renal cell, melanoma or hepatocellular carcinoma were the cancers that dose-escalation patients had. Previous treatment with anti-PD-1, anti-PD-L1 or anti-CTLA-4 therapy was allowed; over 35% had received some.

Samples were taken at baseline and on day 1 of cycles 4 and 7. About this clone: As yet, its antigen is unknown.

The CDR3 covers 13 residues. Per the germline V gene, CDR1 is SNHLY and CDR2 is FYNNEI. The germline V and J ends were trimmed by 6 bases and 8 bases, with 13 bases remaining between them. Study-wide results and limits: Expanded clones tended on average to be more numerous among CD8+ T cells than CD4+.

Sequenced by immunoSEQ multiplex PCR; TCRdb stores in-frame clones only, minus some. The top ten hold 4% to 6% of the sample, which has under 100,000 clones, 81% seen once. The sample here was CD4+ or CD8+ T cells sorted from blood, taken in a trial of the OX40 agonist ivuxolimab. This sequence originates from an adult with an advanced solid tumor such as melanoma, head and neck, liver or kidney cancer. The chain carries TRBV2 and TRBJ1-4; D might be TRBD1 (5 bases). For the CDR3, the DNA is TGTGCCAGCAGAAGATCTGGGGGAGAAAAACTGTTTTTT. This translates into CASRRSGGEKLFF.